The 2 T cell receptor beta chains reported below all come from one sample, sequenced in a study of CD8+CD57+ T cells in acquired aplastic anemia. All patients picked for sequencing had shown, by flow cytometry, an expansion of CD8+CD57+ cells. TCR beta VDJ and CDR3 were profiled, and genomic DNA was the template. TCRdb re-analysed the reads in MiXCR, keeping a single row per CDR3 protein. There are some 180,000 distinct CDR3 sequences in the sample; around 50% occur only once, and about an eighth lies in the top ten. Specimen: sorted CD4+, CD8+, or CD8+CD57+ T cells (not recorded which) from PBMCs. The receptors were gathered from a human donor with aplastic anemia.

The V call is TRBV11-1, the J call TRBJ1-6, with no clear D. The CDR3 has 16 amino acids. CDR1 is SGHAT, CDR2 FQDESV, per germline (reference sequence). V shed 2 bases and J shed 10 bases, with 18 bases lying between them. The CDR3 DNA follows: TGTGCCAGCAGCTTAAAAGTTACGGGCAGGAGCTCACCCCTCCACTTT. Protein product: CASSLKVTGRSSPLHF.

This clonotype was recorded at least ten times. CDR3 DNA sequence: TGTGCCATCAGTGAGTCCCAGGGAGGAGGCGAAAAACTGTTTTTT. Translating gives CAISESQGGGEKLFF. The rearrangement links TRBV10-3 to TRBJ1-4; TRBD1 is a possible D gene (5 bases). The germline CDR1 and CDR2 sequences are ENHRY and SYGVKD. Trimming shortened V by 0 bases and J by 8 bases, and 13 bases separated the two germline ends. The CDR3 spans 15 residues.